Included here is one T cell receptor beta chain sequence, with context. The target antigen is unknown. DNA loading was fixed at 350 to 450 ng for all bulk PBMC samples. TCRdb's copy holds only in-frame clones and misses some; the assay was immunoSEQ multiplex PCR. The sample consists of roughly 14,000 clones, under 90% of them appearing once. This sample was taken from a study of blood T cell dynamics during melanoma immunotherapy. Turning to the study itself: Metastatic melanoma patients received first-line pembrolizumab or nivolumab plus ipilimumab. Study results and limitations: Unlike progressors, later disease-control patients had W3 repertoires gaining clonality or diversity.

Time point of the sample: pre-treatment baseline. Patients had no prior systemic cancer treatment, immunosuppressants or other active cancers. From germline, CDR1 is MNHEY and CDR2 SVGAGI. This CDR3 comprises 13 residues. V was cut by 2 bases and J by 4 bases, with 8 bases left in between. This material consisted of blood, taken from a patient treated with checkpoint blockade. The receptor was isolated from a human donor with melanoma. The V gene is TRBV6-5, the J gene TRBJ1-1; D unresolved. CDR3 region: CASSYSPLTEAFF. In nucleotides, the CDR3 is TGTGCCAGCAGTTACAGTCCCCTCACTGAAGCTTTCTTT.